This paragraph covers one TCR beta chain sequence. The source of the sample is a study of cytomegalovirus exposure and HLA in healthy donors. V lost 4 bases, J lost 6 bases, and 15 bases lay in between. CDR1 is SGHRS, CDR2 YFSETQ, per germline. The CDR3 extends over 14 amino acids. The PCR made use of 60 Vbeta and 13 Jbeta primers. In the source study's methods: There were around 80 million unique TCR beta chains by a later count, and 10 million to 12 million of them were shared. Assay used: immunoSEQ multiplex PCR; TCRdb lists only in-frame clones, some missing. V, J and clone size are taken as reported in that table, and D and trimming were inferred from the DNA itself. In the table there are about 160,000 clones, 70% to 90% of which are singletons.

This sequence was found in a woman in her twenties or thirties in good health and CMV-seronegative. The chain combines TRBV5-1 with TRBJ2-3, with D tentatively TRBD1 (6 bases). The sequenced sample consisted of PBMCs. CDR3 DNA sequence: TGCGCCAGCAGCCAATCCACAGGGATGGATACGCAGTATTTT. Residues: CASSQSTGMDTQYF.